This TCR beta chain is drawn from a study of cytomegalovirus exposure and HLA in healthy donors. Whole-study context: Earlier findings included some 100 million unique TCR beta sequences obtained from about 170 million T cells.

Amplification used 60 Vbeta primers and 13 Jbeta primers. This table comes from immunoSEQ multiplex PCR, and its TCRdb copy is limited to in-frame clones, with some not included. Of 100,000 to 150,000 clones in the sample, under 85% are singletons; the top ten hold roughly 9%. The germline gives CDR1 SGDLS, CDR2 YYNGEE. The CDR3 has 15 residues. Between the trimmed V and J ends, which lost 0 bases and 1 base, there was a span of 9 bases. Turning to this clone: Its target is unknown.

Whole-study results and caveats: Reports showed the classifier diagnosing cytomegalovirus status with high specificity and sensitivity.

The sequence was collected from a woman aged 45-59 years in good health and CMV-seropositive. Source material: PBMCs. This chain links TRBV9 with TRBJ2-3; the D gene is possibly TRBD1 (6 bases). The CDR3 loop reads CASSVVGHRTDTQYF. DNA of the CDR3: TGTGCCAGCAGCGTAGTGGGACATCGCACAGATACGCAGTATTTT.